This T cell receptor beta chain was sequenced for a study of cytomegalovirus exposure and HLA in healthy donors. The overall study: The 130 or so validation repertoires, a later analysis reported, used the same platform as the approximately 670 repertoires from the first cohort. Study-wide results and limits: Cytomegalovirus-associated TCR beta chains were listed, numbering 164. It was confirmed in vitro that a few of the CMV-associated chains were specific for CMV antigens. The tendency of first-cohort TCR clusters to co-occur in the roughly 130 validation repertoires emerged from a later analysis.

Looked up from germline, CDR1 is MGHRA and CDR2 is YSYEKL. This CDR3 has 15 amino acids. Remarks on this clone: Its specificity is unknown. Germline is not matched at one junction end, which may reflect a read error.

The data were produced by immunoSEQ multiplex PCR, yet TCRdb's version contains in-frame clones alone and is incomplete. Of about 260,000 clones in the sample, 80% to 95% were seen once. The material sequenced was PBMCs. This receptor was obtained from a woman in her thirties in good health and CMV-seronegative. The rearrangement uses TRBV4-1 and TRBJ2-7, with 8 bases that match TRBD2. The CDR3 sequence: CASSQDGGELESRSF. In DNA, the CDR3 is TGCGCCAGCAGCCAAGACGGGGGGGAGTTGGAGTCGAGGAGTTTC.